This entry lists 23 T cell receptor beta chains sequenced from one sample in a study of breast tumors, draining lymph nodes, adjacent tissues (TCRdb year 2016). The library was obtained by multiplex PCR. Sequenced using an Illumina HiSeq 2000. TCRdb's own reprocessing of the public reads used fastp at Q25 and MiXCR and kept productive beta chains. Rows matching on CDR3 protein sequence are summarized as one entry with the most common DNA and genes. The sample profile shows 15,000 or so distinct CDR3 sequences; more than 40% of them were found once. The ten largest clones represent more than 25% of the sample. Sequencing was done on a sample of tumor-adjacent breast tissue. The receptor set was obtained from a female donor with breast cancer. Some clones in this sample may be carry-over from other donors' samples.

V is TRBV29-1 and J is TRBJ2-3; possibly TRBD1 or TRBD2 for D (5 bases each). The V end was cut by 4 bases, the J end by 2 bases, with 13 bases between. Germline CDR1 reads SQVTM; CDR2 reads ANQGSEA. The CDR3 is 14 amino acids. As DNA, the CDR3 is TGCAGCGTTGCATGGTCGGGGACCACAGATACGCAGTATTTT. Encoded protein: CSVAWSGTTDTQYF.

The rearrangement links TRBV20-1 to TRBJ1-3; no definite D call. The CDR3 spans 13 residues. Germline-derived CDR1 and CDR2 are DFQATT and SNEGSKA (reference sequence). V lost 3 bases and J 11 bases, leaving 17 bases between the germline ends. The CDR3 sequence is CSARVGFGKPIYF. The CDR3 region has the DNA TGCAGTGCTAGGGTCGGGTTTGGAAAACCCATATATTTT.

Sample share makes this clonotype medium-sized. The chain combines TRBV20-1 with TRBJ2-1; 14 bases are a match to TRBD2. The CDR3 has 15 amino acids. V lost 6 bases, J lost 7 bases, and 8 bases stayed unmatched. The V gene's germline CDR1 is DFQATT and CDR2 SNEGSKA (reference sequence). The CDR3, as DNA: TGCAGTGCCAGACTAGCGGGAGGGCCGGGGAATGAGCAGTTCTTC. Encoded protein: CSARLAGGPGNEQFF.

Details on this clonotype: At one of its ends the junction is not consistent with the germline gene, which may arise from a read error. The chain links TRBV9 to TRBJ1-6; no clear D gene. From germline, CDR1 is SGDLS and CDR2 YYNGEE. The CDR3 loop spans 15 amino acids. This CDR3 reads CASSLGADTNTPPHF. CDR3 coding DNA: TGTGCCAGCAGCTTAGGTGCAGACACGAACACCCCCCCCCACTTT.

The rearrangement links TRBV19 to TRBJ2-1; D is ambiguous. V was cut by 1 base and J by 10 bases, with 14 bases left in between. CDR1 is LNHDA, CDR2 SQIVND, per germline (reference sequence). The CDR3 is 14 amino acids. As DNA, the CDR3 is TGTGCCAGTAGTATAGTCCCTTTTCTGGACGAGCAGTTCTTC. This codes for CASSIVPFLDEQFF. Using reference TRBV19 and TRBJ2-1 for the parts outside the CDR3, the full variable domain is DGGITQSPKYLFRKEGQNVTLSCEQNLNHDAMYWYRQDPGQGLRLIYYSQIVNDFQKGDIAEGYSVSREKKESFPLTVTSAQKNPTAFYLCASSIVPFLDEQFFGPGTRLTVL.

This clonotype has a count of ten or more. Possible read error: a much larger clone is one base away. The chain joins TRBV6-1 to TRBJ2-1; 7 bases fit TRBD1. Germline trimming cut 5 bases from V and 9 bases from J; bases unmatched to any gene: 19. Germline CDR1 reads MNHNS; CDR2 reads SASEGT. This CDR3 comprises 17 residues. This CDR3 reads CASSRTLGQLSSFEQFF. The CDR3 bases are TGTGCCAGCAGTCGTACCCTGGGACAGCTCTCATCCTTTGAGCAGTTCTTC.

The CDR3 DNA reads as TGCAGTGCTGGAGGACTAGCGGGTCACGAGCAGTACTTC. Translation: CSAGGLAGHEQYF. The chain has TRBV20-1 and TRBJ2-7, with 11 bases lining up with TRBD2. Germline V gene lookup returns CDR1 DFQATT and CDR2 SNEGSKA (reference sequence). The CDR3 has 13 amino acids. Trimming at V came to 5 bases and at J to 5 bases, leaving 5 bases not matched to a gene.

By sample fraction, this clonotype is medium-sized. The chain links TRBV15 to TRBJ2-5; 9 bases are a match to TRBD2. Germline V gives CDR1 LNHNV, CDR2 YYDKDF (reference sequence). Unmatched junction bases numbered 5, after V lost 5 bases and J lost 4 bases. The CDR3 is 14 amino acids. The CDR3 nucleotides are TGTGCCACCAGCGGGCGGGGGGGCCGAGAGACCCAGTACTTC. Its translation is CATSGRGGRETQYF.

Many counts were recorded for this clonotype. The chain's CDR3 is CSVGEQSAQHF. CDR3 DNA sequence: TGCAGTGTAGGGGAACAATCAGCCCAGCATTTT. V and J are TRBV20-1 and TRBJ1-5; TRBD1 is a possible D gene (5 bases). Germline CDR1 reads DFQATT; CDR2 reads SNEGSKA (reference sequence). The length of the CDR3 is 11 residues. Trimming took off 7 bases at V and 11 bases at J, with 15 bases between the two ends.

Sample share makes this clonotype medium-sized. The rearrangement uses TRBV20-1 and TRBJ1-2, with a tentative D call TRBD1 (6 bases). Germline V gene lookup returns CDR1 DFQATT and CDR2 SNEGSKA (reference sequence). This CDR3 is built from 14 residues. With 1 base removed from V and 2 bases from J, the gap between germline ends came to 11 bases. The CDR3 sequence: CSARGGTPNYGYTF. CDR3 in DNA: TGCAGTGCTAGAGGGGGGACACCCAACTATGGCTACACCTTC.

The rearrangement uses TRBV20-1 and TRBJ2-7, with D maybe TRBD1 (6 bases). Germline CDR1 and CDR2: DFQATT and SNEGSKA (reference sequence). This CDR3 is built from 13 residues. V was clipped by 6 bases and J by 0 bases, with 12 bases between them. Here the CDR3 reads CSAPGQISYEQYF. CDR3 DNA sequence: TGCAGTGCCCCCGGACAGATCTCCTACGAGCAGTACTTC.

The chain recombines TRBV6-1 with TRBJ1-2; no clear D gene. Trimming pared 8 bases from V and 3 bases from J, leaving 13 bases between. CDR1 and CDR2 (germline): MNHNS, SASEGT. This CDR3 comprises 13 residues. This CDR3 reads CASVTEHDYGYTF. CDR3 sequence (DNA): TGTGCCAGCGTGACGGAGCACGACTATGGCTACACCTTC.

This clonotype was recorded many times. A much larger clone is a single base away; this may be a read error. This rearrangement joins TRBV6-6 to TRBJ2-2, with D unresolved. The length of the CDR3 is 13 residues. Germline V gene lookup returns CDR1 MNHNY and CDR2 SVGAGI (reference sequence). The V end was cut by 5 bases, the J end by 2 bases, with 6 bases between. Here the CDR3 DNA reads TGTGCCAGCAGTCATATCAACACCGGGGAGCTGTTTTTT. Its protein product is CASSHINTGELFF.

The genes are TRBV12-3 or TRBV12-4 and TRBJ2-7, with D perhaps matching TRBD2 (5 bases). V gave up 3 bases and J gave up 3 bases, with 9 bases separating them. The CDR3 is 13 residues long. CDR3 sequence: CASSFTGLYEQYV. The DNA of the CDR3 is TGTGCCAGCAGTTTTACTGGACTCTACGAGCAGTACGTC.

This sequence joins TRBV2 and TRBJ1-6; TRBD1 is a possible D gene (6 bases). CDR3 length: 16 residues. Deletions cut 3 bases from V and 0 bases from J, with 9 bases between. Germline V lookup: CDR1 SNHLY, CDR2 FYNNEI. This CDR3 reads CASSDQGSSYNSPLHF. CDR3 sequence (DNA): TGTGCCAGCAGTGATCAGGGGAGCTCCTATAATTCACCCCTCCACTTT.

This clonotype qualifies as medium-sized. V gene TRBV2 combines with J gene TRBJ2-5, with D unresolved. Germline V gene data show CDR1 as SNHLY and CDR2 as FYNNEI. V was cut by 1 base and J by 2 bases, with 11 bases left in between. The CDR3 contains 15 residues. This CDR3 is CASSEGGSRQETQYF. The DNA of the CDR3 is TGTGCCAGCAGTGAAGGAGGTAGTAGACAAGAGACCCAGTACTTC.

The chain couples TRBV5-5 to TRBJ2-7; D might be TRBD2 (6 bases). V dropped 0 bases and J dropped 5 bases, with 12 bases sitting between them. CDR1 and CDR2 from the germline V gene are SGHKS and YYEKEE (reference sequence). The CDR3 length is 14 residues. The CDR3 nucleotides are TGTGCCAGCAGCTTGGTCGGAGGGCCCAACGAGCAGTACTTC. Amino acids: CASSLVGGPNEQYF.

The chain has TRBV7-6 and TRBJ2-3; D may match TRBD1 or TRBD2 (6 bases each). This CDR3 has 14 amino acids. Trimming took off 5 bases at V and 3 bases at J, with 12 bases between the two ends. CDR1 and CDR2 from the germline V gene are SGHVS and FNYEAQ. CDR3 DNA sequence: TGTGCCAGCAGCCCTGGGGGGCCGACAGATACGCAGTATTTT. Residues: CASSPGGPTDTQYF.

The chain carries TRBV4-2 and TRBJ2-5; 8 bases are shared with TRBD2. Per the germline V gene, CDR1 is LGHNA and CDR2 is YNFKEQ. The CDR3 length is 17 residues. J was trimmed by 7 bases and V by 0 bases; bases with no gene match: 13. This CDR3 reads CASSQDRGTRGSGTQYF. CDR3 sequence (DNA): TGTGCCAGCAGCCAAGATAGAGGGACTAGGGGTTCGGGGACCCAGTACTTC.

This clonotype was counted ten times or more. The V and J genes are TRBV10-3 and TRBJ2-2; D gene uncertain. This CDR3 comprises 13 residues. The germline CDR1 and CDR2 sequences are ENHRY and SYGVKD. Trimming removed 10 bases at V and 1 base at J, with 10 bases between. The CDR3 sequence: CATLGENTGELFF. The CDR3 nucleotides are TGTGCCACCCTAGGAGAGAACACCGGGGAGCTGTTTTTT.

Relative to its sample, this clonotype is medium-sized. V and J are TRBV7-9 and TRBJ1-6; TRBD1 matches 7 bases. This CDR3 is 15 amino acids long. Trimming cost V 5 bases and J 7 bases; bases outside gene matches: 8. Germline CDR1 SEHNR, CDR2 FQNEAQ (reference sequence). CDR3 protein: CASSPAGQRNSPLHF. DNA of the CDR3: TGTGCCAGCAGCCCCGCGGGACAGAGAAATTCACCCCTCCACTTT.

The chain joins TRBV10-3 to TRBJ1-2, with D hard to call. The CDR3 runs 15 residues. Germline V gene data show CDR1 as ENHRY and CDR2 as SYGVKD. Trimming took 0 bases from V and 4 from J, leaving 12 bases between them. The CDR3 nucleotides read TGTGCCATCAGTGAGTCGAAACCAGGCTCCTATGGCTACACCTTC. Its protein is CAISESKPGSYGYTF.

This clonotype occurred many times. This CDR3 is CASSGHQETQYF. CDR3 nucleotide sequence: TGTGCCAGCAGCGGACACCAAGAGACCCAGTACTTC. The rearrangement links TRBV7-6 to TRBJ2-5; no clear D gene. The CDR3 is 12 residues long. CDR1 is SGHVS, CDR2 FNYEAQ, per germline. Trimming took 5 bases from V and 0 from J, leaving 4 bases between them. The full variable domain, completed using reference TRBV7-6 and TRBJ2-5, is GAGVSQSPRYKVTKRGQDVALRCDPISGHVSLYWYRQALGQGPEFLTYFNYEAQQDKSGLPNDRFSAERPEGSISTLTIQRTEQRDSAMYRCASSGHQETQYFGPGTRLLVL.